This T cell receptor (beta chain) was found in a study of shared clonotypes between healthy human individuals. At the level of the study: Each donor's CD8 memory used one plate, CD8 naive two, each CD4 subset three. General observations from the study: Non-shared clonotypes showed lower generation probabilities than clonotypes common to all four donors.

Among the donors, all were Caucasian adults who lived in Nashville, Tennessee. The table lists this clone with a count of one. The antigen remains undetermined. TCRdb's copy holds only in-frame clones and misses some; the assay was immunoSEQ multiplex PCR. The repertoire includes millions of clones, more than 80% of them detected once, and around 0.14% sits in the top ten. The sequencing sample was made of naive CD4+ T cells sorted from blood. This sample's subset: CD45RA+ positively selected. This sequence originates from a man younger than 35 in good health.

CDR3 sequence: CASSDRGGFGEKLFF. DNA for the CDR3: TGTGCCAGCAGTGACCGGGGAGGGTTTGGTGAAAAACTGTTTTTT. The J gene is TRBJ1-4, the V gene TRBV2; D is unresolved. CDR1 is SNHLY and CDR2 is FYNNEI in the germline V gene. The CDR3 has 15 amino acids. The ends were cut back, 3 bases at V and 7 bases at J, with 15 bases in the middle.